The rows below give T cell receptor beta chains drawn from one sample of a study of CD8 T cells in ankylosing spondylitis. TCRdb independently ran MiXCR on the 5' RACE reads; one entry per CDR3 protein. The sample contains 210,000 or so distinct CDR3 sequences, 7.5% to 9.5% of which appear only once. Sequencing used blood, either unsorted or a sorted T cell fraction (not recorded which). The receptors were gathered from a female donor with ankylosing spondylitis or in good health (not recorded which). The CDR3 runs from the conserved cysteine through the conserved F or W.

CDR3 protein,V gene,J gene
CASSFTSGANVLTF,TRBV12-3/TRBV12-4,TRBJ2-6
CWILGGDTQYF,TRBV15,TRBJ2-3
CASSSAVLFYNEQFF,TRBV5-6,TRBJ2-1
CSASPTSGSSYNEQFF,TRBV20-1,TRBJ2-1
CASSLMSGGRAFF,TRBV7-3,TRBJ2-1
CASTSSFSNTGELFF,TRBV6-1,TRBJ2-2
CAISEFKAGGSNEQFF,TRBV10-3,TRBJ2-1
CSASEGLSQPEQFF,TRBV20-1,TRBJ2-1
CASSRQSGEYTEAFF,TRBV11-2,TRBJ1-1
CSVRQGNWETQYF,TRBV29-1,TRBJ2-5
CASSLEGTSGRGTGELFF,TRBV5-1,TRBJ2-2
CASSFQPRGRGAKNIQYF,TRBV28,TRBJ2-4
CASSLAEGSYNEQFF,TRBV7-6,TRBJ2-1
CSVGQGIGETQYF,TRBV29-1,TRBJ2-5
CASTWQPAAETQYF,TRBV2,TRBJ2-5
CASSQDYRLGGYTF,TRBV3-1,TRBJ1-2
CASSVSGTGGNQPQHF,TRBV7-9,TRBJ1-5